This T cell receptor beta chain was observed in a study of shared clonotypes between healthy human individuals. Findings and caveats of the study: The study found approximately 5% of naive CD4 clonotypes shared across a handful of donors.

Some clones are missing from TCRdb's copy, which holds only in-frame ones; the method was immunoSEQ multiplex PCR. This sample has roughly 700,000 clones, with around 74% found just once. On this clone itself: Its specificity is unknown.

The sequenced material came from memory CD4+ T cells sorted from blood. Regarding subset: CD45RA-negative fraction. The sequence came from a woman in her twenties or thirties in good health.

This CDR3 is CASSPRREFTGNTIYF. The DNA for the CDR3 is TGTGCCAGCAGCCCCCGGAGGGAGTTCACTGGAAACACCATATATTTT. The chain has TRBV9 and TRBJ1-3; D is unclear. The CDR3 has 16 amino acids. Trimming pared 4 bases from V and 2 bases from J, leaving 16 bases between. The germline V gene has CDR1 SGDLS and CDR2 YYNGEE.